This TCR beta chain was obtained from a study of CD8+ T cells in alopecia areata. General study results and limits: Researchers reported that TCR sharing among patients proved less clear than in mice, possibly HLA-linked. When scalp samples are sequenced, resident alphabeta T cells of normal skin are also captured.

V was clipped by 6 bases and J by 2 bases; unmatched bases: 13. The CDR3 consists of 18 residues. Germline V gives CDR1 SQVTM, CDR2 ANQGSEA. About this clone itself: Its target is unknown.

Sequencing relied on a cDNA template that was reverse transcribed from extracted RNA. TCRdb keeps only in-frame clones here, not all; method: immunoSEQ multiplex PCR. The sample records fewer than 200,000 clones, 50% to 75% being singletons. The chain links TRBV29-1 to TRBJ2-1; TRBD2 matches 13 bases. Here the sequenced sample was CD4+ T cells sorted from blood, taken at week 0. The sequence derives from a human donor with alopecia areata. This chain's CDR3 is CSVVGLAGDLRPYNEQFF. The CDR3 nucleotides read TGCAGCGTGGTAGGACTAGCGGGGGACCTTCGACCCTACAATGAGCAGTTCTTC.